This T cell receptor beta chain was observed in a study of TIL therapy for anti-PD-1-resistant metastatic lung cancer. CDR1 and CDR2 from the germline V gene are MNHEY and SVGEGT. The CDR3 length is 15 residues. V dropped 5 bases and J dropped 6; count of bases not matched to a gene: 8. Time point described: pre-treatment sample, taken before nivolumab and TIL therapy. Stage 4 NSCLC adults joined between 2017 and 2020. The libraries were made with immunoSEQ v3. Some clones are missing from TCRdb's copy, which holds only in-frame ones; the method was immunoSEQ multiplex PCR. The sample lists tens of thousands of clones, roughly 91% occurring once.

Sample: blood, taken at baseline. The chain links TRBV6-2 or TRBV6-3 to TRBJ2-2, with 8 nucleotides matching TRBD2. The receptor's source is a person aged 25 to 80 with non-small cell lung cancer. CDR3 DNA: TGTGCCAGCAGTCCCCTCCGACTAGCGTCCGGGGAGCTGTTTTTT. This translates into CASSPLRLASGELFF.